This T cell receptor (beta chain) was obtained from a study of blood T cells in healthy people across ages. Study context: Template switching recovered approximately one barcoded beta molecule for every two T cells. Study results and caveats: There was a strong correlation between TCR beta diversity and naive T cell percentage. A conclusive naive versus antigen-experienced comparison was prevented by the unsorted PBMCs.

Notes on this clonotype: What it binds is unknown. This may come from a read error, since a much larger clone is one base off.

Combining a sample-barcoded 5' primer with a J-beta primer mix, a second PCR ran for roughly 7 to 11 cycles. From the 5' RACE reads, TCRdb called clonotypes with MiXCR, one entry per CDR3 protein. The repertoire holds roughly 2 million distinct CDR3 sequences, with 40% to 55% as singletons. Per the germline V gene, CDR1 is SGHTA and CDR2 is FQGNSA. CDR3 length equals 12 residues. The rearrangement joins TRBV7-2 to TRBJ1-4, with D unclear. This clonotype was sampled from a woman in her thirties or forties in good health. Material for sequencing was blood. CDR3 sequence: CASNLSGEKLFF. The CDR3 nucleotides are TGTGCCAGCAACTTATCGGGGGAAAAACTGTTTTTT.